Listed here are 5 T cell receptor beta chains from one sample, sequenced in a study of shared clonotypes between healthy human individuals. TCRdb's copy holds only in-frame clones and misses some; the assay was immunoSEQ multiplex PCR. The data contain fewer than 600,000 clones, roughly 80% of them singletons. Sequenced material: PBMCs. The source is a woman in her thirties or forties in good health. Some clones in this sample may be carry-over from other donors' samples.

The chain recombines TRBV30 with TRBJ2-6; D gene uncertain. V lost 2 bases and J 0 bases, leaving 5 bases between the germline ends. The CDR3 consists of 14 residues. Germline CDR1 is GTSNPN and CDR2 is SVGIG (reference sequence). The CDR3 DNA sequence: TGTGCCTGGAGTCAGAGCTCTGGGGCCAACGTCCTGACTTTC. Amino acids: CAWSQSSGANVLTF.

V and J are TRBV27 and TRBJ1-1; D unresolved. This CDR3 has 15 amino acids. V lost 0 bases and J lost 3, with 11 bases in between. Germline V gives CDR1 MNHEY, CDR2 SMNVEV (reference sequence). DNA for the CDR3: TGTGCCAGCAGTTTATCTGGCCACGGGGACACTGAAGCTTTCTTT. The encoded protein is CASSLSGHGDTEAFF.

This chain joins TRBV18 and TRBJ2-1; D unclear. V lost 2 bases, J lost 2 bases, and 10 bases lay in between. The CDR3 sequence is 15 residues long. Germline assignment: CDR1 KGHSH and CDR2 LQKENI. The CDR3 is CASSPGVSTYNEQFF. CDR3 in DNA: TGTGCCAGCTCACCAGGGGTTTCCACCTACAATGAGCAGTTCTTC. Filled out from reference TRBV18 and TRBJ2-1, the complete variable domain reads NAGVMQNPRHLVRRRGQEARLRCSPMKGHSHVYWYRQLPEEGLKFMVYLQKENIIDESGMPKERFSAEFPKEGPSILRIQQVVRGDSAAYFCASSPGVSTYNEQFFGPGTRLTVL.

This clone has a single count. With only one base between it and a far larger clone, this is likely a read error. The same CDR3 also results from other DNA sequences found in this sample. The chain recombines TRBV30 with TRBJ2-5; no reliable D call. V lost 0 bases and J 6 bases, leaving 14 bases between the germline ends. The CDR3 has 14 amino acids. Germline CDR1 and CDR2: GTSNPN and SVGIG (reference sequence). CDR3 region: CAWSVIPGRKTQYF. As DNA, the CDR3 is TGTGCCTGGAGTGTAATACCCGGCAGGAAGACCCAGTACTTC.

The V call is TRBV28, the J call TRBJ1-1; a weak D match, TRBD1 (5 bases). Germline V gene data show CDR1 as MDHEN and CDR2 as SYDVKM. The CDR3 totals 15 residues. V lost 3 bases to trimming and J lost 1 base, with 12 bases between them. CDR3: CASSLGPGENTEAFF. The CDR3 bases are TGTGCCAGCAGTTTGGGGCCGGGGGAGAACACTGAAGCTTTCTTT.